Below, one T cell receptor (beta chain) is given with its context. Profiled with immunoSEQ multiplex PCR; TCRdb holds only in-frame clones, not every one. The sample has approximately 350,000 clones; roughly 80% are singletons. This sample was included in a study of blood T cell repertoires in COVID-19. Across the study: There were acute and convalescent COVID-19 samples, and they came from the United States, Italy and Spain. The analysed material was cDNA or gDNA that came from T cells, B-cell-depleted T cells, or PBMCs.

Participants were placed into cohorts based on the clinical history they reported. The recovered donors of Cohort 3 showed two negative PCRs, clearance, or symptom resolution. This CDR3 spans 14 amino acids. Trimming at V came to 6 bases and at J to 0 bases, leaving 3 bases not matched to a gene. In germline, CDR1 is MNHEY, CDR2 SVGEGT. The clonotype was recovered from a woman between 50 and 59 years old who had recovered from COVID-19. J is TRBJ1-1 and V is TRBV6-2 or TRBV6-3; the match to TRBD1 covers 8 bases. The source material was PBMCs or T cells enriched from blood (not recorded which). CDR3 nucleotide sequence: TGTGCCAGCAGCCAGGGACAGGTGAACACTGAAGCTTTCTTT. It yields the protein CASSQGQVNTEAFF.